This TCR beta chain was found in a study of blood T cell repertoires in COVID-19. Across the study: Acute and convalescent COVID-19 specimens originated in the United States, Italy and Spain. Sources were T cells, B-cell-depleted T cells, or PBMCs; the material itself was cDNA or gDNA.

Authors' analysis steps: Estimation of nucleated cell counts relied on the amplification of reference gene primers. Repertoires were generated with immunoSEQ multiplex PCR, while TCRdb's copy carries only in-frame clones and drops some. V, J and clone size are taken as reported in that table, and D and trimming were inferred from the DNA itself. Of 250,000 to 350,000 clones detected, around 85% appear once; the ten largest clones hold less than 2.5%. The V gene's germline CDR1 is SGHTA and CDR2 FQGNSA. The V gene lost 3 bases and the J gene lost 0 bases, with 21 bases spanning the gap. CDR3 length equals 19 residues.

This clonotype originated in a young woman who had recovered from COVID-19. Sequenced sample: peripheral blood. This sequence joins TRBV7-2 and TRBJ2-1, with D tentatively TRBD1 (5 bases). DNA for the CDR3: TGTGCCAGCAGCTTTCCCAGGAAGGGCAGGGCGGCCTCCTACAATGAGCAGTTCTTC. Protein product: CASSFPRKGRAASYNEQFF. Looking up the rest from reference TRBV7-2 and TRBJ2-1 gives the full variable domain: GAGVSQSPSNKVTEKGKDVELRCDPISGHTALYWYRQSLGQGLEFLIYFQGNSAPDKSGLPSDRFSAERTGGSVSTLTIQRTQQEDSAVYLCASSFPRKGRAASYNEQFFGPGTRLTVL.